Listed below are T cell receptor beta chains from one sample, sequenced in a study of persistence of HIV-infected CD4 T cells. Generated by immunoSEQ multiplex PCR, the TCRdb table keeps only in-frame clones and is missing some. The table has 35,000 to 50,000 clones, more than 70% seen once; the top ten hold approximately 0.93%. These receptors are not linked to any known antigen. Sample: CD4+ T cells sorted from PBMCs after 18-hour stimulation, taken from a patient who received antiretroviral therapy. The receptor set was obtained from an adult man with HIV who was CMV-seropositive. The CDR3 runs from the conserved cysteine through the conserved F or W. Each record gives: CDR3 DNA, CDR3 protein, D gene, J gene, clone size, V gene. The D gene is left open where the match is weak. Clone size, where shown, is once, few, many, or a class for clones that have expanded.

CDR3 DNA: TGTGCCAGCAGTTACGATCGGGGGCGGAATGGCTACACCTTC
CDR3 protein: CASSYDRGRNGYTF
D gene: NA
J gene: TRBJ1-2
clone size: once
V gene: TRBV6-6

CDR3 DNA: TGTGCCAGCAGCCAACGGTACAATGAGCAGTTCTTC
CDR3 protein: CASSQRYNEQFF
D gene: NA
J gene: TRBJ2-1
clone size: NA
V gene: TRBV3-1/TRBV3-2

CDR3 DNA: TGTGCCAGCAGCTCTCAGGGGGACACTGAAGCTTTCTTT
CDR3 protein: CASSSQGDTEAFF
D gene: TRBD1
J gene: TRBJ1-1
clone size: NA
V gene: TRBV7-3

CDR3 DNA: TGTGCCAGCAGAACGGGACAGGTCTTCACAGATACGCAGTATTTT
CDR3 protein: CASRTGQVFTDTQYF
D gene: TRBD1
J gene: TRBJ2-3
clone size: NA
V gene: TRBV6-5

CDR3 DNA: TGTGCCAGCAGCCCACAAATCGGACAGGCGGACACTGAAGCTTTCTTT
CDR3 protein: CASSPQIGQADTEAFF
D gene: TRBD1
J gene: TRBJ1-1
clone size: NA
V gene: TRBV3-1/TRBV3-2

CDR3 DNA: TGTGCCAGCAGCTTAGCGGCGGTTTCCACAGATACGCAGTATTTT
CDR3 protein: CASSLAAVSTDTQYF
D gene: NA
J gene: TRBJ2-3
clone size: NA
V gene: TRBV7-2

CDR3 DNA: TGTGCCAGCTCCCCCGCCGCCGCAGGGTACGGGGAGCTGTTTTTT
CDR3 protein: CASSPAAAGYGELFF
D gene: NA
J gene: TRBJ2-2
clone size: NA
V gene: TRBV7-2

CDR3 DNA: TGTGCCAGCAGCCGAGGGGGGGCCCTCGGGACTGAAGCTTTCTTT
CDR3 protein: CASSRGGALGTEAFF
D gene: NA
J gene: TRBJ1-1
clone size: NA
V gene: TRBV6-5

CDR3 DNA: TGCGCCAGCAGCTCCGGACAGGGTGAAACTAATGAAAAACTGTTTTTT
CDR3 protein: CASSSGQGETNEKLFF
D gene: TRBD1
J gene: TRBJ1-4
clone size: NA
V gene: TRBV5-1

CDR3 DNA: TGTGCCAGTGCCTCTGGACAGCTTGGAAACACCATATATTTT
CDR3 protein: CASASGQLGNTIYF
D gene: NA
J gene: TRBJ1-3
clone size: NA
V gene: TRBV19

CDR3 DNA: TGTGCCAGCAGTGACAGGGTCTCCGGAAACACCATATATTTT
CDR3 protein: CASSDRVSGNTIYF
D gene: NA
J gene: TRBJ1-3
clone size: NA
V gene: TRBV2

CDR3 DNA: TGCGCCAGCAGCCAAGATCCGGGCACGCCGAGCTCCTATAATTCACCCCTCCACTTT
CDR3 protein: CASSQDPGTPSSYNSPLHF
D gene: NA
J gene: TRBJ1-6
clone size: NA
V gene: TRBV4-1

CDR3 DNA: TGTGCCAGCAGCTTGTGGTCAGATAATTCACCCCTCCACTTT
CDR3 protein: CASSLWSDNSPLHF
D gene: NA
J gene: TRBJ1-6
clone size: once
V gene: TRBV7-2

CDR3 DNA: TGCGCCAGCAGCTTAAGGGGGCGAGGTATGGAGACCCAGTACTTC
CDR3 protein: CASSLRGRGMETQYF
D gene: TRBD1
J gene: TRBJ2-5
clone size: NA
V gene: TRBV5-1

CDR3 DNA: TGTGCCAGCAGCTTGGACAGCTCTGGGGCCAACGTCCTGACTTTC
CDR3 protein: CASSLDSSGANVLTF
D gene: NA
J gene: TRBJ2-6
clone size: once
V gene: TRBV7-8

CDR3 DNA: TGTGCCAGCAGTCGTGATGAGGATTCACCCCTCCACTTT
CDR3 protein: CASSRDEDSPLHF
D gene: NA
J gene: TRBJ1-6
clone size: NA
V gene: TRBV12-3/TRBV12-4

CDR3 DNA: TGTGCCAGCAGTTCCTCGGGGACTAGCGGAGATACGCAGTATTTT
CDR3 protein: CASSSSGTSGDTQYF
D gene: TRBD2
J gene: TRBJ2-3
clone size: NA
V gene: TRBV6-5

CDR3 DNA: TGTGCCAGTAAAAGACTAGCGGGGGCATCGAACACCGGGGAGCTGTTTTTT
CDR3 protein: CASKRLAGASNTGELFF
D gene: TRBD2
J gene: TRBJ2-2
clone size: NA
V gene: TRBV19

CDR3 DNA: TGTGCCAGCAGCGCAGGAACCGGGACAGACTCTGGAAACACCATATATTTT
CDR3 protein: CASSAGTGTDSGNTIYF
D gene: TRBD1
J gene: TRBJ1-3
clone size: once
V gene: TRBV9

CDR3 DNA: TGCGCCAGCAGCTTGGGACAGGTTACGTTCGAGCAGTACTTC
CDR3 protein: CASSLGQVTFEQYF
D gene: NA
J gene: TRBJ2-7
clone size: NA
V gene: TRBV5-1

CDR3 DNA: TGCGCCAGCAGCGGGGGTCGGACAGGGAACACTGAAGCTTTCTTT
CDR3 protein: CASSGGRTGNTEAFF
D gene: TRBD1
J gene: TRBJ1-1
clone size: once
V gene: TRBV5-1

CDR3 DNA: TGTGCCAGCAGCCAACAGGGGAACACTGAAGCTTTCTTT
CDR3 protein: CASSQQGNTEAFF
D gene: NA
J gene: TRBJ1-1
clone size: NA
V gene: TRBV11-2

CDR3 DNA: TGCGCCAGCAGCTTGGTGCCAGGGGCTCCGAACACCGGGGAGCTGTTTTTT
CDR3 protein: CASSLVPGAPNTGELFF
D gene: NA
J gene: TRBJ2-2
clone size: NA
V gene: TRBV5-1

CDR3 DNA: TGTGCCAGCAGTTTTGGACAGGGTCGGTACGAGCAGTACTTC
CDR3 protein: CASSFGQGRYEQYF
D gene: TRBD1
J gene: TRBJ2-7
clone size: once
V gene: TRBV27

CDR3 DNA: TGTGCCATCCTGAGGGGACAGGGACCCCATGGCTACACCTTC
CDR3 protein: CAILRGQGPHGYTF
D gene: TRBD1
J gene: TRBJ1-2
clone size: once
V gene: TRBV10-3

CDR3 DNA: TGCGCCAGCAGCCAAGCTGCAGCAAACTATGGCTACACCTTC
CDR3 protein: CASSQAAANYGYTF
D gene: NA
J gene: TRBJ1-2
clone size: NA
V gene: TRBV4-1